Sequencing of this T cell receptor (beta chain) was carried out in a study of T cells in localized non-small cell lung cancer. Overall study results and limits: Sequencing involved a lone tumor region, leaving heterogeneity possible. Uninvolved adjacent lung had higher T cell clonality than tumor and all other tissues.

The CDR3 runs to 15 residues. Germline values: CDR1 LGHNA, CDR2 YSLEER. V dropped 0 bases and J dropped 0 bases, with 6 bases sitting between them. The repertoire was sequenced with immunoSEQ multiplex PCR; TCRdb's copy has only in-frame clones and lacks some. This sample carries more than 45,000 clones, approximately 88% of them seen once, and the ten largest clones take approximately 18%. As to this clone: Its antigen remains unidentified.

The sample here was peripheral blood mononuclear cells, taken before any cancer treatment. The receptor's source is a man between 40 and 70 years old with stage III lung adenocarcinoma. J is TRBJ1-3 and V is TRBV4-3; D uncertain. As DNA, the CDR3 is TGCGCCAGCAGCCAAGATGTCTCCTCTGGAAACACCATATATTTT. Translation gives CASSQDVSSGNTIYF.